The entry below gives a single T cell receptor beta chain sequence along with its context. Its specificity is not known. One entry per CDR3 protein results from TCRdb running MiXCR on the 5' RACE reads. Of about 350,000 distinct CDR3 sequences in the sample, around an eighth are singletons; the top ten hold 20% to 25%. The data are from a study of T-cell memory formation after mild COVID-19. Whole-study context: Across donors, TCR clusters were largely donor specific. The study's findings and limits: Later expanders leaned toward CD4+, whereas clones contracting from day 15 to 85 were balanced CD4/CD8. Whether day 37 second-wave clones are SARS-CoV-2-specific was not confirmed.

The source of this sequence is a man aged 18 to 30 who had mild COVID-19 (a few samples of this study predate the infection). Cell type and time point are not known. Sequencing input: PBMCs or a T cell subset sorted from them (not recorded which).

CDR3 loop: CAWRLGGAVTEAFF. DNA of the CDR3: TGTGCCTGGAGGCTCGGGGGGGCGGTTACTGAAGCTTTCTTT. V and J are TRBV30 and TRBJ1-1; TRBD1 might be the D (6 bases). CDR1 and CDR2 from the germline V gene are GTSNPN and SVGIG (reference sequence). V dropped 3 bases and J dropped 5 bases, with 16 bases sitting between them. The CDR3 length is 14 residues.